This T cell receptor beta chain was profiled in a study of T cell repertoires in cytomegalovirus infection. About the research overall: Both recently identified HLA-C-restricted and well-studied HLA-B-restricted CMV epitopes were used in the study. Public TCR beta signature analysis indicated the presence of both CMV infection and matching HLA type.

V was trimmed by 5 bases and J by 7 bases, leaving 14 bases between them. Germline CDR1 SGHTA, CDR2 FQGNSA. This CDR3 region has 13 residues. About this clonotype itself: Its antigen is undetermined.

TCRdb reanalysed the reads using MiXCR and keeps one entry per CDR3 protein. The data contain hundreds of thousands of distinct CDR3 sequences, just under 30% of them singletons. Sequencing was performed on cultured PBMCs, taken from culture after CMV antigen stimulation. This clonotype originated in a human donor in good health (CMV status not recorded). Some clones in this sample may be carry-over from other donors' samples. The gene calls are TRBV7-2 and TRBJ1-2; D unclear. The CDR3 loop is CASSLSGVSGYTF. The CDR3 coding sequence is TGTGCCAGCAGCCTCAGCGGGGTTAGTGGCTACACCTTC.